The 6 T cell receptor beta chains below come from one sample, sequenced in a study of cytomegalovirus exposure and HLA in healthy donors. A multiplex PCR was run with 60 Vbeta primers and 13 Jbeta primers. Assay used: immunoSEQ multiplex PCR; TCRdb lists only in-frame clones, some missing. In the table there are some 120,000 clones, roughly 79% of which are singletons. The material sequenced was PBMCs. The source is a woman aged 40 to 50 in good health and CMV-seronegative.

The chain combines TRBV19 with TRBJ2-1; 7 nucleotides align to TRBD2. CDR1 is LNHDA, CDR2 SQIVND, per germline (reference sequence). CDR3 length: 16 residues. Trimming took 5 bases from V and 2 from J; bases not matched to a gene: 9. The CDR3 coding sequence is TGTGCCAGTAGTCCGATCCCTAGCGGCGCCTACAATGAGCAGTTCTTC. Amino acid sequence: CASSPIPSGAYNEQFF.

The genes are TRBV28 and TRBJ2-7, with 10 positions matching TRBD1. The CDR3 contains 14 residues. Trimming took 5 bases from V and 7 from J; bases not matched to a gene: 8. CDR1 MDHEN and CDR2 SYDVKM come from the germline V gene. CDR3 sequence: CASSQRQGAEEQYF. The DNA for the CDR3 is TGTGCCAGCAGTCAAAGACAGGGGGCGGAAGAGCAGTACTTC. Using reference TRBV28 and TRBJ2-7 for the parts outside the CDR3, the full variable domain is DVKVTQSSRYLVKRTGEKVFLECVQDMDHENMFWYRQDPGLGLRLIYFSYDVKMKEKGDIPEGYSVSREKKERFSLILESASTNQTSMYLCASSQRQGAEEQYFGPGTRLTVT.

The rearrangement links TRBV19 to TRBJ2-7; maybe TRBD2 (5 bases). The CDR3 length is 14 residues. Per the germline V gene, CDR1 is LNHDA and CDR2 is SQIVND (reference sequence). V lost 1 base, J lost 7 bases, and 14 bases lay in between. CDR3 nucleotides: TGTGCCAGTAGTATAGGGTTGGAGGTACCGGAGCAGTACTTC. The encoded protein is CASSIGLEVPEQYF.

The chain has TRBV9 and TRBJ2-7; D is undetermined. This CDR3 comprises 14 residues. Germline CDR1 reads SGDLS; CDR2 reads YYNGEE. The V end lost 5 bases, the J end lost 2 bases, and 14 bases lay between the germline ends. CDR3 region: CASSERPNTYEQYF. The CDR3 DNA is TGTGCCAGCAGTGAGCGCCCCAATACCTACGAGCAGTACTTC.

The V call is TRBV9, the J call TRBJ2-7; 11 bases match TRBD1. The CDR3 has 18 residues. Germline V lookup: CDR1 SGDLS, CDR2 YYNGEE. The V segment lost 3 bases and the J segment 5 bases; nucleotides outside the gene matches: 16. This chain's CDR3 is CASSATPSSWTGGNEQYF. The CDR3 DNA reads TGTGCCAGCAGCGCTACCCCTAGTTCCTGGACAGGGGGCAACGAGCAGTACTTC.

The genes are TRBV20-1 and TRBJ1-1, with D possibly TRBD1 on 5 matching bases. V was pared by 5 bases and J by 8 bases, with 9 bases between. CDR1 and CDR2 from the germline V gene are DFQATT and SNEGSKA (reference sequence). This CDR3 has 10 amino acids. CDR3 amino acids: CSAGRGEAFF. In DNA form, the CDR3 reads TGCAGTGCTGGGCGGGGGGAAGCTTTCTTT.